What follows are 19 T cell receptor beta chains derived from one specimen sequenced in a study of blood T cell repertoires in COVID-19. Assay used: immunoSEQ multiplex PCR; TCRdb lists only in-frame clones, some missing. This table has approximately 140,000 clones, about 84% appearing once. Specimen: peripheral blood. These receptors all stem from a human donor in a cohort sampled during active COVID-19.

This chain joins TRBV30 and TRBJ2-3, with D unresolved. Germline lookup yields CDR1 GTSNPN and CDR2 SVGIG (reference sequence). V dropped 0 bases and J dropped 4 bases, with 5 bases sitting between them. This CDR3 spans 12 amino acids. The CDR3 loop is CAWSVGPDTQYF. The CDR3 coding sequence is TGTGCCTGGAGTGTGGGCCCAGATACGCAGTATTTT.

This rearrangement joins TRBV4-1 to TRBJ1-4; D is uncertain. The CDR3 is 15 amino acids. Germline values: CDR1 MGHRA, CDR2 YSYEKL. The V end was cut by 5 bases, the J end by 5 bases, with 15 bases between. The CDR3 protein is CASSKAPGWNEKLFF. The CDR3 coding sequence is TGCGCCAGCAGCAAAGCCCCGGGGTGGAATGAAAAACTGTTTTTT.

The chain carries TRBV4-2 and TRBJ2-3, with 10 nucleotides matching TRBD2. This CDR3 contains 16 residues. CDR1 and CDR2 from the germline V gene are LGHNA and YNFKEQ. Trimming at V came to 4 bases and at J to 4 bases, leaving 8 bases not matched to a gene. The CDR3 here is CASSPKRGGVADTQYF. The CDR3 DNA reads as TGTGCCAGCAGCCCAAAGCGGGGGGGAGTCGCAGATACGCAGTATTTT.

The chain links TRBV19 to TRBJ1-2; 8 positions match TRBD1. Germline-derived CDR1 and CDR2 are LNHDA and SQIVND (reference sequence). J lost 4 bases, V lost 6 bases, and 10 bases had no gene match. This CDR3 is 15 amino acids long. The CDR3, as DNA: TGTGCCAGTAGAGCGCGGGGCAGGGGGCTCTATGGCTACACCTTC. It translates to CASRARGRGLYGYTF.

The rearrangement uses TRBV5-1 and TRBJ1-2; no reliable D call. Trimming took 1 base from V and 4 from J, leaving 17 bases between them. This CDR3 spans 16 amino acids. Germline V gene data show CDR1 as SGHRS and CDR2 as YFSETQ. The CDR3, as DNA: TGCGCCAGCAGCTTGCAAAGAGGAGGTATTGGCTATGGCTACACCTTC. This gives the protein CASSLQRGGIGYGYTF.

V is TRBV7-2 and J is TRBJ1-5; no reliable D call. This CDR3 has 15 residues. Germline V gives CDR1 SGHTA, CDR2 FQGNSA. V lost 2 bases and J lost 1, with 9 bases in between. DNA for the CDR3: TGTGCCAGCAGCTTATACGAGGAAAGCAATCAGCCCCAGCATTTT. Translated: CASSLYEESNQPQHF.

V gene TRBV27 combines with J gene TRBJ1-5; possible D gene TRBD1, 5 bases. V lost 2 bases and J 2 bases, leaving 7 bases between the germline ends. The germline V gene has CDR1 MNHEY and CDR2 SMNVEV (reference sequence). This CDR3 has 14 residues. Here the CDR3 DNA reads TGTGCCAGCAGTTTAAGCAGGGGCAATCAGCCCCAGCATTTT. Protein product: CASSLSRGNQPQHF.

This sequence joins TRBV5-1 and TRBJ1-2; D gene ambiguous. V dropped 4 bases and J dropped 5 bases, with 12 bases sitting between them. This CDR3 spans 13 amino acids. Germline V gene data show CDR1 as SGHRS and CDR2 as YFSETQ. CDR3 region: CASSEQGAYGYTF. DNA of the CDR3: TGCGCCAGCAGCGAACAAGGAGCTTATGGCTACACCTTC.

V gene TRBV7-2 combines with J gene TRBJ2-1; 10 bases fit TRBD2. CDR1 is SGHTA, CDR2 FQGNSA, per germline. The CDR3 is 16 amino acids. Unmatched junction bases numbered 10, after V lost 5 bases and J lost 6 bases. This CDR3 reads CASSVTGTSVSNEQFF. CDR3 DNA: TGTGCCAGCAGCGTAACCGGGACTAGCGTGAGCAATGAGCAGTTCTTC.

V usage is TRBV24-1 and J usage is TRBJ2-3; maybe TRBD1 (6 bases). The CDR3 covers 13 residues. Trimming cost V 9 bases and J 6 bases, with 15 bases left between them. From germline, CDR1 is KGHDR and CDR2 SFDVKD. The CDR3 spells CATSGQPGDTQYF. The DNA for the CDR3 is TGTGCCACCTCGGGACAACCGGGGGATACGCAGTATTTT.

CDR3 loop: CASSVAPLSTDTQYF. The CDR3 nucleotides read TGTGCCAGCAGCGTAGCCCCCCTCTCCACAGATACGCAGTATTTT. This rearrangement joins TRBV9 to TRBJ2-3; D gene unclear. Trimming took 0 bases from V and 2 from J, leaving 10 bases between them. CDR1 is SGDLS and CDR2 is YYNGEE in the germline V gene. The CDR3 is 15 residues long.

CDR3 residues: CASSSPTGYLHYEQYF. The CDR3 DNA follows: TGTGCCAGCAGCTCCCCGACAGGGTACCTCCACTACGAGCAGTACTTC. The chain carries TRBV7-2 and TRBJ2-7; 7 bases are a match to TRBD1. The V segment lost 4 bases and the J segment 3 bases; nucleotides outside the gene matches: 12. Germline V CDR1 and CDR2: SGHTA, FQGNSA. The CDR3 is 16 amino acids.

This clone showed up just a few times. J is TRBJ1-4 and V is TRBV4-1; 8 nucleotides agree with TRBD1. With V trimmed by 2 bases and J by 7 bases, 6 bases remained unmatched. The CDR3 extends over 15 amino acids. The germline CDR1 and CDR2 sequences are MGHRA and YSYEKL. CDR3: CASSQFGTGSEKLFF. Written as DNA, the CDR3 is TGCGCCAGCAGCCAATTCGGGACAGGCAGTGAAAAACTGTTTTTT.

This clone showed up just once. The V gene is TRBV6-5, the J gene TRBJ1-2; D unclear. The germline V gene encodes CDR1 MNHEY and CDR2 SVGAGI. The CDR3 is 16 residues long. The V end lost 2 bases, the J end lost 3 bases, and 16 bases lay between the germline ends. The CDR3 is CASSYEFGEGDYGYTF. CDR3 DNA sequence: TGTGCCAGCAGTTACGAATTTGGGGAGGGAGACTATGGCTACACCTTC.

The rearrangement joins TRBV19 to TRBJ2-1, with D possibly matching TRBD1 (6 bases). The germline CDR1 and CDR2 sequences are LNHDA and SQIVND (reference sequence). Trimming pared 1 base from V and 10 bases from J, leaving 20 bases between. This CDR3 is 16 amino acids long. CDR3 sequence (DNA): TGTGCCAGTAGTATAGCCGGCAGGGGCGGAATAGGGGAGCAGTTCTTC. This encodes CASSIAGRGGIGEQFF.

V usage is TRBV6-4 and J usage is TRBJ2-3, with D maybe TRBD2 (6 bases). With 2 bases removed from V and 0 bases from J, the gap between germline ends came to 12 bases. The CDR3 has 16 residues. From germline, CDR1 is MRHNA and CDR2 SNTAGT. The CDR3 loop reads CASSDGGGPSTDTQYF. The CDR3 DNA is TGTGCCAGCAGTGACGGCGGAGGGCCCAGCACAGATACGCAGTATTTT.

The chain uses TRBV29-1 and TRBJ1-2; D is ambiguous. V dropped 3 bases and J dropped 8 bases, with 19 bases sitting between them. From germline, CDR1 is SQVTM and CDR2 ANQGSEA. The CDR3 runs to 14 residues. The DNA for the CDR3 is TGCAGCGTTGAGTCGCTATTGCTAAATACCGGCTACACCTTC. Protein product: CSVESLLLNTGYTF.

V and J are TRBV30 and TRBJ2-1, with 13 bases lining up with TRBD2. Germline V gives CDR1 GTSNPN, CDR2 SVGIG (reference sequence). This CDR3 comprises 15 residues. The V segment lost 4 bases and the J segment 6 bases; nucleotides outside the gene matches: 6. The CDR3: CAWIKRLAGGNEQFF. In DNA form, the CDR3 reads TGTGCCTGGATTAAGAGACTAGCGGGGGGCAATGAGCAGTTCTTC.

The chain combines TRBV19 with TRBJ2-1; D possibly corresponds to TRBD1 (6 bases). Germline V gene lookup returns CDR1 LNHDA and CDR2 SQIVND (reference sequence). This CDR3 is 14 amino acids long. The germline V and J ends were trimmed by 3 bases and 8 bases, with 14 bases remaining between them. In DNA, the CDR3 is TGTGCCAGTAGTATCGCAGGGGATGAGGATGAGCAGTTCTTC. Encoded protein: CASSIAGDEDEQFF.